Listed below are T cell receptor beta chains from one sample, sequenced in a study of cytomegalovirus exposure and HLA in healthy donors. Using immunoSEQ multiplex PCR, the repertoire was profiled, and TCRdb retains in-frame clones only, with some absent. Among some 120,000 clones listed, over 70% were seen once. Sample: PBMCs. Receptors originate from a woman in her thirties or forties in good health and CMV-seronegative. Both conserved end residues are part of each CDR3. A D gene is named only where the DNA matches it firmly. Clone size is stated in some rows and not others, as once, few, many or a class when expanded.

>NA|TRBJ1-2|TRBV7-2|NA
TGTGCCAGCAGCCTCATAGACCCAGCGGGCTACACCTTC
CASSLIDPAGYTF
>NA|TRBJ1-1|TRBV11-1|NA
TGTGCCAGCAGCTATGCCGGAGCACAAATGAACACTGAAGCTTTCTTT
CASSYAGAQMNTEAFF
>NA|TRBJ2-7|TRBV2|few
TGTGCCAGCAGTGTGGGGAGCAGGGGTGGGTCCTACGAGCAGTACTTC
CASSVGSRGGSYEQYF
>NA|TRBJ1-5|TRBV18|NA
TGTGCCAGCTCACCGTCAGGGTTTGGTCAGCCCCAGCATTTT
CASSPSGFGQPQHF
>NA|TRBJ2-7|TRBV6-5|few
TGTGCCACGAAAGCAGGGATAATCTCCTACGAGCAGTACTTC
CATKAGIISYEQYF
>TRBD2|TRBJ2-7|TRBV7-9|NA
TGTGCCAGCAGCTTACGGGCAGGGCAGCGGGAGGGCTCCTACGAGCAGTACTTC
CASSLRAGQREGSYEQYF
>NA|TRBJ1-3|TRBV6-5|NA
TGTGCCAGCACCCTCGGAGGGGGAAACACCATATATTTT
CASTLGGGNTIYF
>TRBD1|TRBJ1-5|TRBV18|NA
TGTGCCAGCTCACAAGGACAGGGAGAAGGTCAGCCCCAGCATTTT
CASSQGQGEGQPQHF
>NA|TRBJ2-1|TRBV2|NA
TGTGCCAGCAGTGTCACCTACAATGAGCAGTTCTTC
CASSVTYNEQFF
>TRBD2|TRBJ2-7|TRBV6-5|NA
TGTGCCAGCAGTTACGGGGTAGCGGGATCCTACGAGCAGTACTTC
CASSYGVAGSYEQYF
>NA|TRBJ2-5|TRBV11-2|NA
TGTGCCAGCAGCCTTTCTTTCGGGGTATTGTCAGAGACCCAGTACTTC
CASSLSFGVLSETQYF
>NA|TRBJ1-1|TRBV4-2|few
TGTGCCAGCAGCCAATTAAACTCGTTCTGGAACACTGAAGCTTTCTTT
CASSQLNSFWNTEAFF
>NA|TRBJ2-2|TRBV10-3|NA
TGTGCCATCAGACGGGGGCCAGGGGGTGGCACCGGGGAGCTGTTTTTT
CAIRRGPGGGTGELFF
>NA|TRBJ2-7|TRBV12-2|NA
TGTGCAAGTCTCCTCCCGGGTAACGAGCAGTACTTC
CASLLPGNEQYF
>NA|TRBJ1-6|TRBV6-5|NA
TGTGCCAGCAGTAACCCCCAGGGGTCACCCCTCCACTTT
CASSNPQGSPLHF
>TRBD2|TRBJ2-3|TRBV7-2|NA
TGTGCCAGCAGCACGACTAGCGGGAGGGCCCCAGATACGCAGTATTTT
CASSTTSGRAPDTQYF
>TRBD2|TRBJ2-2|TRBV6-1|NA
TGTGCCAGCAGTGCTCAGGGCGGGGGAGGCAGCGGGGAGCTGTTTTTT
CASSAQGGGGSGELFF
>TRBD1|TRBJ1-2|TRBV5-4|NA
TGTGCCAGCAGCCACCTCGGACAGGCGGCGTTCGGCTACACCTTC
CASSHLGQAAFGYTF
>NA|TRBJ1-4|TRBV5-6|NA
TGTGCCAGCAGCCCTACACAGAATGGGGAAAAACTGTTTTTT
CASSPTQNGEKLFF
>TRBD1|TRBJ2-7|TRBV7-7|NA
TGTGCCAGCAGCCCGAGGACAGGGTCATCCTACGAGCAGTACTTC
CASSPRTGSSYEQYF
>TRBD2|TRBJ2-3|TRBV6-5|NA
TGTGCCAGCGTTCGGGGGGGATCCACAGATACGCAGTATTTT
CASVRGGSTDTQYF
>NA|TRBJ2-5|TRBV10-3|NA
TGTGCCATCAGTGCTAGCCGGGAAGAGACCCAGTACTTC
CAISASREETQYF
>TRBD1|TRBJ2-2|TRBV27|NA
TGTGCCAGCAGTTTAGAAAGGGGGCGGACCGGGGAGCTGTTTTTT
CASSLERGRTGELFF
>NA|TRBJ2-2|TRBV2|NA
TGTGCCAGCAGCACTAAGGGTCGGGGCACCGGGGAGCTGTTTTTT
CASSTKGRGTGELFF
>NA|TRBJ2-1|TRBV7-3|NA
TGTGCCAGCAGCTTAACCCTGGGTAGCGGAGAGCAGTTCTTC
CASSLTLGSGEQFF
>TRBD1|TRBJ2-7|TRBV19|once
TGTGCCAGCACACCAGCAGGGACAGGGGAAAGTTTGGTTTCCTACGAGCAGTACTTC
CASTPAGTGESLVSYEQYF
>NA|TRBJ2-1|TRBV4-3|once
TGCGCCAGCAGCCCCGAGGATACAGGGCGTGAGCAGTTCTTC
CASSPEDTGREQFF
>TRBD2|TRBJ2-6|TRBV28|NA
TGTGCCAGCAGCCCACCTCAGCGGGGCGTCGGGGCCAACGTCCTGACTTTC
CASSPPQRGVGANVLTF
>NA|TRBJ2-5|TRBV29-1|NA
TGCAGCGTTGATGCAGGGGACGGAGAGACCCAGTACTTC
CSVDAGDGETQYF
>NA|TRBJ1-2|TRBV5-8|NA
TGTGCCAGCAGTCTTTCACCCGGGAAGTATGGCTACACCTTC
CASSLSPGKYGYTF
>NA|TRBJ2-7|TRBV7-9|few
TGTGCCAGCAGCATTAGATACGAGCAGTACTTC
CASSIRYEQYF
>TRBD1|TRBJ2-5|TRBV19|NA
TGTGCCAGTAGTGAGGGGGCTACAGAGAGTTTCGAGACCCAGTACTTC
CASSEGATESFETQYF
>NA|TRBJ2-5|TRBV7-7|NA
TGTGCTAGCAGCTTTGGCGGGGAGGTTGAGACCCAGTACTTC
CASSFGGEVETQYF
>TRBD1|TRBJ1-5|TRBV19|NA
TGTGCCAGTATCTCCGGGACAGGGCAGGGTCAGCCCCAGCATTTT
CASISGTGQGQPQHF
>NA|TRBJ2-6|TRBV7-3|NA
TGTGCCAGCAGCTTTATCTCTGGGGCCAACGTCCTGACTTTC
CASSFISGANVLTF
>NA|TRBJ2-7|TRBV28|NA
TGTGCCAGCAGTTTAAAAGGGGCTTGGTACGAGCAGTACTTC
CASSLKGAWYEQYF
>TRBD2|TRBJ2-5|TRBV10-3|NA
TGTGCCATCACCCCTAGCGGGGGGGCAGAGACCCAGTACTTC
CAITPSGGAETQYF
>TRBD1|TRBJ2-1|TRBV10-3|NA
TGTGCCATCAGTTCAGGGGGCCTAGCCCTGAACAATGAGCAGTTCTTC
CAISSGGLALNNEQFF
>TRBD1|TRBJ2-2|TRBV11-2|NA
TGTGCCAGCAGCTTAGGGCAGGGGGCAGTCGGGGAGCTGTTTTTT
CASSLGQGAVGELFF
>NA|TRBJ1-4|TRBV28|NA
TGTGCCAGCAGTTTTTTTGCGGGAGGGTTGGGGGCAACTAATGAAAAACTGTTTTTT
CASSFFAGGLGATNEKLFF
>NA|TRBJ1-3|TRBV10-3|NA
TGTGCCATCAGTGAGAGACAGGCCTCTGGAAACACCATATATTTT
CAISERQASGNTIYF
>NA|TRBJ2-1|TRBV2|few
TGTGCCAGCAGTGAATCACCAGCGGCCTCCTACAATGAGCAGTTCTTC
CASSESPAASYNEQFF
>TRBD1|TRBJ1-6|TRBV7-6|NA
TGTGCCAGCAGACCCGGGACAGGCGACTCACCCCTCCACTTT
CASRPGTGDSPLHF
>NA|TRBJ2-5|TRBV18|NA
TGTGCCAGCTCCCCAAGGGAGAGACAGTACTTC
CASSPRERQYF
>TRBD2|TRBJ2-7|TRBV2|NA
TGTGCCAGCAGGACTAGCGGGAGGGCCAGGTACGAGCAGTACTTC
CASRTSGRARYEQYF
>TRBD1|TRBJ1-1|TRBV7-8|NA
TGTGCCAGCAGCTCGAGAGCCCCAGGGGGCAACACTGAAGCTTTCTTT
CASSSRAPGGNTEAFF